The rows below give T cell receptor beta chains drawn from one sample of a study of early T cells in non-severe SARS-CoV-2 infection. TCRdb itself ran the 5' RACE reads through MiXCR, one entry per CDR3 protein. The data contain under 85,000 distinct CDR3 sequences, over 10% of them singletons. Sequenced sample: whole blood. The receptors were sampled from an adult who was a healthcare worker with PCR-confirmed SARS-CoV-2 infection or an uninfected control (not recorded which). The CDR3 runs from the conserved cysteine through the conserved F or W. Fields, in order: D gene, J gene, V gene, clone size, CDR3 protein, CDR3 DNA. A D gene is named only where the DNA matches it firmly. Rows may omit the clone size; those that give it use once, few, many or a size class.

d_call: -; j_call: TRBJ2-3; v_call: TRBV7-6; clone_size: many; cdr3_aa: CASSLEPDTQYF; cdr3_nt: TGTGCCAGCAGCCTTGAACCAGATACGCAGTATTTT
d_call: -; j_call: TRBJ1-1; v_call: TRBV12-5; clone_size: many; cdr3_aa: CASGLVVSYPEAFF; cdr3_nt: TGTGCTAGTGGTTTGGTAGTCAGTTACCCTGAAGCTTTCTTT
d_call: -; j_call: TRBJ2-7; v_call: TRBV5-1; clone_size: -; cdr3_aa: CASSLQGEQYF; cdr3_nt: TGCGCCAGCAGCTTGCAGGGGGAGCAGTACTTC
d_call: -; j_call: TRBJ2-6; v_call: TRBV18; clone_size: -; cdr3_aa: CASSPRRGLMESGANVLTF; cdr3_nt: TGTGCCAGCTCTCCTCGACGCGGACTCATGGAGTCTGGGGCCAACGTCCTGACTTTC
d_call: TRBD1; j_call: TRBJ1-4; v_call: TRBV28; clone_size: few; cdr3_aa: CASTVLRETGKLFF; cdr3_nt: TGTGCCAGCACCGTCCTACGGGAGACAGGGAAACTGTTTTTT
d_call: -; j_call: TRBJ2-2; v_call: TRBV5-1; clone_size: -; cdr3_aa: CASSLDRNTGELFF; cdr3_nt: TGCGCCAGCAGCTTGGACAGAAACACCGGGGAGCTGTTTTTT
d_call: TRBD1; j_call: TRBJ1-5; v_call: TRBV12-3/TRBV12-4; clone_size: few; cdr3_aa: CASRFGQVGQPQHF; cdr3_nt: TGTGCCAGCAGGTTTGGACAGGTCGGGCAGCCCCAGCATTTT
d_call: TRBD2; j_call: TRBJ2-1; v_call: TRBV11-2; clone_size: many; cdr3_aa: CASRLAAYNEQFF; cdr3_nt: TGTGCCAGCCGACTAGCGGCTTACAATGAGCAGTTCTTC
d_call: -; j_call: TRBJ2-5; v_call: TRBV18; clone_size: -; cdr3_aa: CASSPPPEETQYF; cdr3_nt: TGTGCCAGCTCACCACCCCCAGAAGAGACCCAGTACTTC
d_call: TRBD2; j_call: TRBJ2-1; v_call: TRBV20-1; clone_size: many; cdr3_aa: CSASSGTGEQFF; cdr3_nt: TGCAGTGCCTCAAGCGGGACGGGTGAGCAGTTCTTC
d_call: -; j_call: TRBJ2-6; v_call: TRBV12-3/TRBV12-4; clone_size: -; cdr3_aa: CASSPAGANVLTF; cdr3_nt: TGTGCCAGCTCTCCGGCTGGGGCCAACGTCCTGACTTTC
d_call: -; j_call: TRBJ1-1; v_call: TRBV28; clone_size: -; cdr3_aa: CASSFPRNGRTEAFF; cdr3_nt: TGTGCCAGCAGTTTTCCCCGGAACGGAAGGACTGAAGCTTTCTTT
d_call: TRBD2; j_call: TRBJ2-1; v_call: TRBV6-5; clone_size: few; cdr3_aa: CASRRAGTSGTRNEQFF; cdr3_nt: TGTGCCAGCAGGCGTGCGGGGACTAGCGGGACAAGGAATGAGCAGTTCTTC
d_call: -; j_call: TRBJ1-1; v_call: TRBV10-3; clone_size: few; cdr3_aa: CAISTRVNTEAFF; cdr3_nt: TGTGCCATCAGTACACGGGTGAACACTGAAGCTTTCTTT
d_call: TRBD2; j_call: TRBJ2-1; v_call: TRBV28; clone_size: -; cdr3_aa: CAAPASGGSNEQFF; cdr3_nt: TGTGCCGCCCCAGCGAGCGGGGGTAGCAATGAGCAGTTCTTC
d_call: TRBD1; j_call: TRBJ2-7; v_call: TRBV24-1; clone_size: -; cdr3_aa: CATSESSGTEKYEQYF; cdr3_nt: TGTGCCACCAGTGAGTCATCCGGGACAGAAAAATACGAGCAGTACTTC
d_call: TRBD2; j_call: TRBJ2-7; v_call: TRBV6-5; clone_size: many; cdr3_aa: CASSPGLVLTYEQYF; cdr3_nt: TGTGCCAGCAGTCCGGGACTAGTTTTGACCTACGAGCAGTACTTC
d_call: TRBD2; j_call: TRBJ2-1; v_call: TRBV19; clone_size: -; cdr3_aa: CASSIEGTSGRWNEQFF; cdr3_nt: TGTGCCAGTAGTATAGAAGGGACTAGCGGGAGGTGGAATGAGCAGTTCTTC
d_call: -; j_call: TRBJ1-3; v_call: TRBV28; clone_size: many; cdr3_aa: CASSLMGWGNTIYF; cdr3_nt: TGTGCCAGCAGTTTAATGGGTTGGGGAAACACCATATATTTT
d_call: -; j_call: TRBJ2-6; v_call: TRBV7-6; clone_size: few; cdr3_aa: CASAGGGGPGANVLTF; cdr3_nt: TGTGCCAGCGCGGGTGGAGGGGGCCCTGGGGCCAACGTCCTGACTTTC
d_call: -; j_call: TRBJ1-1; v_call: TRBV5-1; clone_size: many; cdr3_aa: CASTSAGTFNEAFF; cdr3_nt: TGCGCCAGCACCTCCGCCGGAACATTCAATGAAGCTTTCTTT
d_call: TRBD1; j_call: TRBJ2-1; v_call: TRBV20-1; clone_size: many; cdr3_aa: CSASGAGQGTTNEQFF; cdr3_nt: TGCAGTGCTAGTGGGGCGGGACAGGGGACGACCAATGAGCAGTTCTTC
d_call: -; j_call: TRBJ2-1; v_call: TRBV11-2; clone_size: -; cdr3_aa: CASSALGGQYNEQFF; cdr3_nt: TGTGCCAGCAGCGCCCTAGGTGGTCAATACAATGAGCAGTTCTTC
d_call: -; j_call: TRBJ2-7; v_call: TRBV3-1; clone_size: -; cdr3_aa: CASSQDRRSVYF; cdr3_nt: TGTGCCAGCAGCCAAGATCGACGGTCTGTGTACTTC
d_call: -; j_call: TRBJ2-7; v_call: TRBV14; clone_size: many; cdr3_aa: CASSPGNYEQYF; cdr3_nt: TGCGCCAGCAGCCCGGGGAACTACGAGCAGTACTTC
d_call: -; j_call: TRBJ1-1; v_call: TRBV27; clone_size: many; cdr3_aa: CASSVEAGAEAFF; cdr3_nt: TGTGCCAGCTCGGTGGAGGCGGGGGCTGAAGCTTTCTTT
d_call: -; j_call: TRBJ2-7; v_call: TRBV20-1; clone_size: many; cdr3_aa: CSAIEAVRGLLYEQYF; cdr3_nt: TGCAGTGCTATTGAGGCAGTCAGAGGGCTTCTCTACGAGCAGTACTTC
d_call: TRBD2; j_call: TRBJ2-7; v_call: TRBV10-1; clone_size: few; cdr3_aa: CASGGLASHEQYF; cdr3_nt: TGCGCCAGCGGGGGACTAGCGTCCCACGAGCAGTACTTC
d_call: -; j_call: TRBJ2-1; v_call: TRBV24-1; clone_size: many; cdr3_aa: CATSRGGSPNEQFF; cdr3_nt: TGTGCCACCAGCCGAGGGGGTTCTCCCAATGAGCAGTTCTTC
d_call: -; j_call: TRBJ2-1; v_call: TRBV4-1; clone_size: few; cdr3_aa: CASSQDARGEQFF; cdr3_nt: TGCGCCAGCAGCCAAGACGCGCGGGGTGAGCAGTTCTTC
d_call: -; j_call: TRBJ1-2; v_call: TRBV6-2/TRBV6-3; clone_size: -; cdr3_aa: CASRPDTGYGYTF; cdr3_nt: TGTGCCAGCAGACCGGACACGGGCTATGGCTACACCTTC
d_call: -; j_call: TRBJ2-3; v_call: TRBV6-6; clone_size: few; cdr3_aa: CASTPADTDTQYF; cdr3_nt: TGTGCCAGCACCCCGGCAGACACAGATACGCAGTATTTT
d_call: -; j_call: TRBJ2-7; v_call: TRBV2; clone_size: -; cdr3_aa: CASSADRPEQYF; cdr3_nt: TGTGCCAGCAGTGCTGACAGGCCAGAGCAGTACTTC
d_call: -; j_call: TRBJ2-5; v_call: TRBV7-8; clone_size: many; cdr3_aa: CASSPVLSETQYF; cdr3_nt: TGTGCCAGCAGCCCTGTCCTCTCAGAGACCCAGTACTTC
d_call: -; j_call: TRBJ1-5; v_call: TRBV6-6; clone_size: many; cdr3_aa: CASRWTSNQPQHF; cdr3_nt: TGTGCCAGCAGATGGACAAGCAATCAGCCCCAGCATTTT
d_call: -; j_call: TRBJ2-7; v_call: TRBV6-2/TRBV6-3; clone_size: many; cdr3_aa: CASSSIPEQYF; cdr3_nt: TGTGCCAGCAGTTCTATCCCGGAGCAGTACTTC
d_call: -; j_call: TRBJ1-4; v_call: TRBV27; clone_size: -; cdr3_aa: CASRGELFF; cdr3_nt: TGTGCCAGCAGGGGGGAACTGTTTTTT
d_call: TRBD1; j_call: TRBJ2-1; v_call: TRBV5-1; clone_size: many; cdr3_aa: CASSPPGQGQNEQFF; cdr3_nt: TGCGCCAGCAGCCCCCCGGGACAGGGCCAAAATGAGCAGTTCTTC
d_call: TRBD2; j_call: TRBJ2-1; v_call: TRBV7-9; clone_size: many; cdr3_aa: CASSLPQAGGPRAYNEQFF; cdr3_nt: TGTGCCAGCAGCCTTCCCCAGGCGGGAGGGCCAAGAGCCTACAATGAGCAGTTCTTC
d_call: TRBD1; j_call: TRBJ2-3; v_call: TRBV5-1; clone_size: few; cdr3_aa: CASSLALFTGDGTDTQYF; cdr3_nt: TGCGCCAGCAGCTTGGCCCTTTTCACAGGGGATGGCACAGATACGCAGTATTTT
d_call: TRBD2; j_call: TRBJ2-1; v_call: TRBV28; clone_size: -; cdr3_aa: CASSLVQREKFF; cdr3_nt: TGTGCCAGCAGCCTTGTCCAGCGGGAGAAGTTCTTC
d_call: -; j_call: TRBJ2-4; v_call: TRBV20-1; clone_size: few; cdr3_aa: CSANLIWQDIQYF; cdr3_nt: TGCAGTGCCAATCTGATATGGCAGGACATTCAGTACTTC
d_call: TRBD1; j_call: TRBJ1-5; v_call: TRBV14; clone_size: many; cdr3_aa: CASSFQTGDGSWSNQPQHF; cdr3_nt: TGTGCCAGCAGCTTCCAGACAGGGGATGGGAGTTGGAGCAATCAGCCCCAGCATTTT